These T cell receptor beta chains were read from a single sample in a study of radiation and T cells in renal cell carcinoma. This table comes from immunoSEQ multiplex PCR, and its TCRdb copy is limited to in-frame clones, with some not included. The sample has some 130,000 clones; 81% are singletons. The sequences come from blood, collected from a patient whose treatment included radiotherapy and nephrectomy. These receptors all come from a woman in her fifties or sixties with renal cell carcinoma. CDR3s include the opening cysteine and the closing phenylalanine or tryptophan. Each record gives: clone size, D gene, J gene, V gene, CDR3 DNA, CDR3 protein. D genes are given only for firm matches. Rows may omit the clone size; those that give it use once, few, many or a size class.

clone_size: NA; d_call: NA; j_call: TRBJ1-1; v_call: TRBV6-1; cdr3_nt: TGTGCCAGCAGTCCTACAATGAACACTGAAGCTTTCTTT; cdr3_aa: CASSPTMNTEAFF
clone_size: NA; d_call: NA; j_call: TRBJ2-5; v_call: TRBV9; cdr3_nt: TGTGCCAGCAGCGTAGAGGCGGCCCAAGAGACCCAGTACTTC; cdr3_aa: CASSVEAAQETQYF
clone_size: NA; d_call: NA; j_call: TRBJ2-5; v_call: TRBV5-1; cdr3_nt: TGCGCCAGCAGCTTGGGGGCGGGGGAGACCCAGTACTTC; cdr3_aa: CASSLGAGETQYF
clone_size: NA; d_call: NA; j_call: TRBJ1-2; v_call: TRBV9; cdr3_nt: TGTGCCAGCACCCTGGGCAGGGCTAACTATGGCTACACCTTC; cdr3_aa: CASTLGRANYGYTF
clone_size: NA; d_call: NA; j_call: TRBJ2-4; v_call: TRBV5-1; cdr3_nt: TGCGCCAGCAGCGGGGGACTGCAATCCAAAAACATTCAGTACTTC; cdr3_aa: CASSGGLQSKNIQYF
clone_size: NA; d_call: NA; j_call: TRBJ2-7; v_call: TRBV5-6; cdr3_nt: TGTGCCAGCAGCTTGGTACGGCTAGGGGGGGCTCGAAACGAGCAGTACTTC; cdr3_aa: CASSLVRLGGARNEQYF
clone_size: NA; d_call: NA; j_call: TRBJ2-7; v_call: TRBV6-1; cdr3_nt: TGTGCCAGCAGTGAAACAGTCGAAGCCTACGAGCAGTACTTC; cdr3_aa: CASSETVEAYEQYF
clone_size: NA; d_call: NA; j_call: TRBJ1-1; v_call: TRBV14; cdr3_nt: TGTGCCAGCAGCCAAGAGAGAGCCATTGACACTGAAGCTTTCTTT; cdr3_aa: CASSQERAIDTEAFF
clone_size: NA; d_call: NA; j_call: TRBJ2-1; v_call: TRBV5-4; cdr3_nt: TGTGCCAGCAGCTTGCGGGGGGCCAATGAGCAGTTCTTC; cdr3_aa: CASSLRGANEQFF
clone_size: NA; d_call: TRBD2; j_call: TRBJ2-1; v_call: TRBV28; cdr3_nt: TGTGCCAGCAGTCCCAGGACTAGCGTCTACAATGAGCAGTTCTTC; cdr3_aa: CASSPRTSVYNEQFF
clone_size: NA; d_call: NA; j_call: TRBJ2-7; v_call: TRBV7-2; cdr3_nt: TGTGCCAGCAGCTCCCGGGACACGAGCTCCTACGAGCAGTACTTC; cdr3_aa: CASSSRDTSSYEQYF
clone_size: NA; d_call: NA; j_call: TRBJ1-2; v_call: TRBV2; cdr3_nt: TGTGCCAGCAGTGAAGCCAAGTTCGGGGCCTTGGAGTCTGGGGGCTACACCTTC; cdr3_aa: CASSEAKFGALESGGYTF
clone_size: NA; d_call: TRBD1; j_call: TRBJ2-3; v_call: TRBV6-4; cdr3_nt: TGTGCCAGCAGTGACAGGGGGCAGGGGCTAGATACGCAGTATTTT; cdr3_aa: CASSDRGQGLDTQYF
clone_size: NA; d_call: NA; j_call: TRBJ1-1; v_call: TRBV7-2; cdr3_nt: TGTGCCAGCAGCTTTCAGGGGAACACTGAAGCTTTCTTT; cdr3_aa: CASSFQGNTEAFF
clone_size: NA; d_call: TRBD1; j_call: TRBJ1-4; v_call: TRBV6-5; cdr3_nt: TGTGCCAGCAGTACAGGGGGCCCAAATGAAAAACTGTTTTTT; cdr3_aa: CASSTGGPNEKLFF
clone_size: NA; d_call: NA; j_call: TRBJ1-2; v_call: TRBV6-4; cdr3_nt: TGTGCCAGCAGCTTAAGGTCGGCCGAGGTCAAGACTAACTATGGCTACACCTTC; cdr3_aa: CASSLRSAEVKTNYGYTF
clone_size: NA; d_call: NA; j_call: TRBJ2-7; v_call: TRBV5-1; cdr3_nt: TGCGCCAGCAGCTTTGCGGGGGCCGACTACTACGAGCAGTACTTC; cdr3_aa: CASSFAGADYYEQYF
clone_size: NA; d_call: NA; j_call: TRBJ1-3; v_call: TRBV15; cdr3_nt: TGTGCCACCAGCCCGTCGGGGGGCTTTGGAAACACCATATATTTT; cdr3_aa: CATSPSGGFGNTIYF
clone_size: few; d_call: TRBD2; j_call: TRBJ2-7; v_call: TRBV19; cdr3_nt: TGTGCCAGTAGTATGGGACTAGCGGGAGGAAACGAGCAGTACTTC; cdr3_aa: CASSMGLAGGNEQYF
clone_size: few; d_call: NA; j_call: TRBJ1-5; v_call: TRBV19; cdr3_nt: TGTGCCAGTAGTTTACAGTTCGGCCAGCCCCAGCATTTT; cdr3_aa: CASSLQFGQPQHF
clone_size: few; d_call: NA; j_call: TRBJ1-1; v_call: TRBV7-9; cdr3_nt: TGTGCCAGCGGGGGTTTGACCTGGAACACTGAAGCTTTCTTT; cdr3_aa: CASGGLTWNTEAFF
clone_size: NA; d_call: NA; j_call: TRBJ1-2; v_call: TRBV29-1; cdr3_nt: TGCAGCGTTGAGGAGCCCTATACGGGCTACACCTTC; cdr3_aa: CSVEEPYTGYTF
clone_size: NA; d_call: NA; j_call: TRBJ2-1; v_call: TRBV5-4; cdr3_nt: TGTGCCAGCAGCTTGGGCGGGAAGGCCTACAATGAGCAGTTCTTC; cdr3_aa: CASSLGGKAYNEQFF
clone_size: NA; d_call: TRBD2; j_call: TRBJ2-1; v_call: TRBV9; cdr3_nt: TGTGCCAGCAGCGCAACACTAGCGGTCAGCTCCTACAATGAGCAGTTCTTC; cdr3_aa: CASSATLAVSSYNEQFF
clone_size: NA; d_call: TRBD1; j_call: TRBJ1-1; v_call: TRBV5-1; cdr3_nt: TGCGCCAGCAGCTTGGCGCAGGGGGCTATCGGCACTGAAGCTTTCTTT; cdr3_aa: CASSLAQGAIGTEAFF
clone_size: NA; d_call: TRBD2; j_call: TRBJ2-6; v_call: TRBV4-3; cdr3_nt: TGCGCCAGCAGCCAAGGGCTAGCGGGAGGCAATGGGGCCAACGTCCTGACTTTC; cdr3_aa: CASSQGLAGGNGANVLTF
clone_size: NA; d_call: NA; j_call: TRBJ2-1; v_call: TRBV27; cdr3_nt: TGTGCCAGCAGTCTCATGGGTGAGCAGTTCTTC; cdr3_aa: CASSLMGEQFF
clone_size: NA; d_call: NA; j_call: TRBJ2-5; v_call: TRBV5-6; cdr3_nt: TGTGCCAGCAGCTTGGGGGGCAGGGCAGAGGAGACCCAGTACTTC; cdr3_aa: CASSLGGRAEETQYF
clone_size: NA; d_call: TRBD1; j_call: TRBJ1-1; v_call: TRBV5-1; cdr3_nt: TGCGCCAGCAGCGGGTGGAACGGGACAGTGAACACTGAAGCTTTCTTT; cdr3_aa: CASSGWNGTVNTEAFF
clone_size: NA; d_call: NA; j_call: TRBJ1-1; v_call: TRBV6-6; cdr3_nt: TGTGCCAGCAGTTACGGATCGCAGAACACTGAAGCTTTCTTT; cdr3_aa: CASSYGSQNTEAFF
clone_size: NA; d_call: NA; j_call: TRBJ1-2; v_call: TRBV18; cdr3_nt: TGTGCCAGCTCACCAGCGGTCCTTCGGAGCGGCTACACCTTC; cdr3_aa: CASSPAVLRSGYTF
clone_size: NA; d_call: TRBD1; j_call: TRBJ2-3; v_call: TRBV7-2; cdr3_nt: TGTGCCAGCAGCTTCACAGGGGACACAGATACGCAGTATTTT; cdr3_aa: CASSFTGDTDTQYF
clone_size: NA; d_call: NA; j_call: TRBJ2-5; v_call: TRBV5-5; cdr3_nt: TGTGCCAGCAGCATACAGGGCGGGTTCGGGGAGACCCAGTACTTC; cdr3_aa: CASSIQGGFGETQYF
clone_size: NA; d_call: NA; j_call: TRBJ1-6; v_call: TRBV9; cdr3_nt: TGTGCCAGCAGCCCCAGGTCCGCCGCGGGGTCACCCCTCCACTTT; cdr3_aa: CASSPRSAAGSPLHF
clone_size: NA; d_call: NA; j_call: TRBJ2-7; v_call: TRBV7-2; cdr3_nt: TGTGCCAGCAGCCGCGAGACCTACGAGCAGTACTTC; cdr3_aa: CASSRETYEQYF
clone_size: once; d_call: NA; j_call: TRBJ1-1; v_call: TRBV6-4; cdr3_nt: TGTGCCAGCAGTGACTCGTGGCAGAACACTGAAGCTTTCTTT; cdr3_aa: CASSDSWQNTEAFF
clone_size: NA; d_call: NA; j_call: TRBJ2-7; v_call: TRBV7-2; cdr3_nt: TGTGCCAGCAGCTTCTCCGGAAGGACTAACTACGAGCAGTACTTC; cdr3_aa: CASSFSGRTNYEQYF
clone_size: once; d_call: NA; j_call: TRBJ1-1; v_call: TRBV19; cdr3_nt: TGTGCCAGTAGTATAAGAGGCCCAGAAGCTTTCTTT; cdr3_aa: CASSIRGPEAFF
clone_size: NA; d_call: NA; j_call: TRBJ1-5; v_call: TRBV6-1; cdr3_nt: TGTGCCAGCAGCCGAGACAGGAGTGGTCAGCCCCAGCATTTT; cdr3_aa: CASSRDRSGQPQHF
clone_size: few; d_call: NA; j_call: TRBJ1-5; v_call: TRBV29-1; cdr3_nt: TGCAGCGTTGGACAGCCGAATCAGCCCCAGCATTTT; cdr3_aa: CSVGQPNQPQHF
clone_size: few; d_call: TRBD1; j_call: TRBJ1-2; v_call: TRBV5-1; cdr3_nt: TGCGCCAGCAGCGGACAGGGTCTCGTCTATGGCTACACCTTC; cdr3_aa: CASSGQGLVYGYTF
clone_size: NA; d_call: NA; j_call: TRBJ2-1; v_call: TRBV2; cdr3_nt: TGTGCCAGCAGTGAACGGCGTAGAAATGAGCAGTTCTTC; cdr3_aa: CASSERRRNEQFF
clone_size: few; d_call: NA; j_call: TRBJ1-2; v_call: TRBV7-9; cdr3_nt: TGTGCCAGCAGCGTCTCATTGAACTATGGCTACACCTTC; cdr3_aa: CASSVSLNYGYTF
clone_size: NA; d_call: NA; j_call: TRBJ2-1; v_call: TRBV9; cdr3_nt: TGTGCCAGCAGCGTAGGACAGAACAATGAGCAGTTCTTC; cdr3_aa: CASSVGQNNEQFF
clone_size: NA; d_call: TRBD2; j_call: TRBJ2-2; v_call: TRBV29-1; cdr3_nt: TGCAGCGTTGAACACCGACTAGCGGGAGGGGTCGGGGAGCTGTTTTTT; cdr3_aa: CSVEHRLAGGVGELFF
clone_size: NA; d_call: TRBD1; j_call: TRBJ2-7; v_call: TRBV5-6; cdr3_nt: TGTGCCAGCAGCCCGACAGGGGTCTACGAGCAGTACTTC; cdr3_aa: CASSPTGVYEQYF
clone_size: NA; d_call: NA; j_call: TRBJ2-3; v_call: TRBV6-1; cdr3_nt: TGTGCCAGCAGTGAAGTTGGCACAGATACGCAGTATTTT; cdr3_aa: CASSEVGTDTQYF